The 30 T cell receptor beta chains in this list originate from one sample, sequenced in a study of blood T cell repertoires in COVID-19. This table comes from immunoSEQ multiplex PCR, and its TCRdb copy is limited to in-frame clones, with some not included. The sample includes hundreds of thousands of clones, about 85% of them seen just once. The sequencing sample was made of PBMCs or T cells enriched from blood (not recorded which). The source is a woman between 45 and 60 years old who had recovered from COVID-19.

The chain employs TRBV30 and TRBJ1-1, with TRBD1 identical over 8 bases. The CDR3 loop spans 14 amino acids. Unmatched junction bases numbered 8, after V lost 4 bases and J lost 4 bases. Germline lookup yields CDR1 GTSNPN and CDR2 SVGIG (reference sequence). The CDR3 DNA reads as TGTGCCTGGATTAAACAGGGGGTTAGCACTGAAGCTTTCTTT. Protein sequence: CAWIKQGVSTEAFF.

CDR3 in DNA: TGTGCCAGCAGCGCACTAGCGTCTGGGGCCAACGTCCTGACTTTC. It codes for CASSALASGANVLTF. The chain joins TRBV28 to TRBJ2-6; TRBD2 matches 7 bases. Germline loops: CDR1 MDHEN, CDR2 SYDVKM. V lost 6 bases and J lost 1; bases outside the gene matches: 3. The CDR3 length is 15 residues.

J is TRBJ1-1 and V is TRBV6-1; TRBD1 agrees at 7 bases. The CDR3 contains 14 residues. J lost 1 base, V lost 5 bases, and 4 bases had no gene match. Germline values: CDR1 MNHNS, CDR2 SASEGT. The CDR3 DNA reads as TGTGCCAGCAGTCAAGGGGACAGGAACACTGAAGCTTTCTTT. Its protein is CASSQGDRNTEAFF.

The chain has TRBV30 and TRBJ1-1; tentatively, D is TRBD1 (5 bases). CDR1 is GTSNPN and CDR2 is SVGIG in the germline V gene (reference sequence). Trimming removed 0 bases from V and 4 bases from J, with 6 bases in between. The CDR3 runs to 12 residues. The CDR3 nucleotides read TGTGCCTGGAGTGTTCAGGGCACTGAAGCTTTCTTT. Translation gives CAWSVQGTEAFF. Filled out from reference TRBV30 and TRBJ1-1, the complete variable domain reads SQTIHQWPATLVQPVGSPLSLECTVEGTSNPNLYWYRQAAGRGLQLLFYSVGIGQISSEVPQNLSASRPQDRQFILSSKKLLLSDSGFYLCAWSVQGTEAFFGQGTRLTVV.

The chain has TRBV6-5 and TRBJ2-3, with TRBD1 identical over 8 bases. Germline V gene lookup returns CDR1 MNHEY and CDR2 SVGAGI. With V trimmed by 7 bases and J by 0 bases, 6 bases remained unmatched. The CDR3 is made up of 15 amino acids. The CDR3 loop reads CASMMDRASTDTQYF. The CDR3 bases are TGTGCCAGCATGATGGACAGGGCCAGCACAGATACGCAGTATTTT.

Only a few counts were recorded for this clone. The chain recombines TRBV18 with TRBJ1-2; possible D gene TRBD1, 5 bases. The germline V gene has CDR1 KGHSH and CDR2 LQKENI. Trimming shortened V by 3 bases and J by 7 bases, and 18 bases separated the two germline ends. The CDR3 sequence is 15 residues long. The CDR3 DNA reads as TGTGCCAGCTCACCGTCTGTTGGCCAAACAGGTGGCTACACCTTC. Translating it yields CASSPSVGQTGGYTF.

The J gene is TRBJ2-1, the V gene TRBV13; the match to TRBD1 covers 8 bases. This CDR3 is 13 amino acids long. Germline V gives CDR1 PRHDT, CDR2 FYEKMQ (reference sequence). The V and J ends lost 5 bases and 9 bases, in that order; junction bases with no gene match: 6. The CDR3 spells CASSPRDRFEQFF. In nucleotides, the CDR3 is TGTGCCAGCAGCCCCCGGGACAGGTTTGAGCAGTTCTTC. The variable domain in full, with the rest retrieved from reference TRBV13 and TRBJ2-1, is AAGVIQSPRHLIKEKRETATLKCYPIPRHDTVYWYQQGPGQDPQFLISFYEKMQSDKGSIPDRFSAQQFSDYHSELNMSSLELGDSALYFCASSPRDRFEQFFGPGTRLTVL.

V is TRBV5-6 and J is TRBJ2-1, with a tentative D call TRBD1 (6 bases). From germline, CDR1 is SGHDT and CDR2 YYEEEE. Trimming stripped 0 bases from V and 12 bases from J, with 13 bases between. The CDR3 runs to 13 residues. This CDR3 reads CASSLATETGQFF. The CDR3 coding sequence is TGTGCCAGCAGCTTGGCGACAGAGACAGGGCAGTTCTTC.

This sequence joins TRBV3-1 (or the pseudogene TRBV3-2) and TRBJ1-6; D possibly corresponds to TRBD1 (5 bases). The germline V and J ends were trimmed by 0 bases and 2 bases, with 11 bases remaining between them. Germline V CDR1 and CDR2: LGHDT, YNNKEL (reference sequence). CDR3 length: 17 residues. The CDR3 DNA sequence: TGTGCCAGCAGCCAAGATTTTCAGGGAACCTATAATTCACCCCTCCACTTT. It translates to CASSQDFQGTYNSPLHF.

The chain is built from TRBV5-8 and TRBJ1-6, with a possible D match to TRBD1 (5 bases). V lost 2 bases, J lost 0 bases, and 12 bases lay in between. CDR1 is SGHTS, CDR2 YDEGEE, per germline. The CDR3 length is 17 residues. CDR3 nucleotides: TGTGCCAGCAGCTTCCAGGGTTCGAGCTCCTATAATTCACCCCTCCACTTT. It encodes CASSFQGSSSYNSPLHF.

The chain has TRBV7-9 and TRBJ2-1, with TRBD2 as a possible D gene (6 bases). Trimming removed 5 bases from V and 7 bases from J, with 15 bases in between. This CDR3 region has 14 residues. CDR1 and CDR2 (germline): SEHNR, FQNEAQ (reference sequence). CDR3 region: CASSPTRDLNEQFF. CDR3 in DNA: TGTGCCAGCAGCCCTACGCGGGACTTGAATGAGCAGTTCTTC. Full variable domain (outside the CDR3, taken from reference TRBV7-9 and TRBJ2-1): DTGVSQNPRHKITKRGQNVTFRCDPISEHNRLYWYRQTLGQGPEFLTYFQNEAQLEKSRLLSDRFSAERPKGSFSTLEIQRTEQGDSAMYLCASSPTRDLNEQFFGPGTRLTVL.

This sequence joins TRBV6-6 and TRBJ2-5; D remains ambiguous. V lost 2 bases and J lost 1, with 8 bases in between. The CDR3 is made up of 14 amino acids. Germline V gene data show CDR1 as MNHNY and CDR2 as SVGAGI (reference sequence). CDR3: CASSYEASQETQYF. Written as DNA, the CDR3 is TGTGCCAGCAGTTACGAGGCCAGCCAAGAGACCCAGTACTTC.

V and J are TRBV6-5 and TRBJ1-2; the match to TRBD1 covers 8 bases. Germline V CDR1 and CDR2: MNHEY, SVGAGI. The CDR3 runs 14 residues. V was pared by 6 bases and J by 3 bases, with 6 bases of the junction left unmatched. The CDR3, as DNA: TGTGCCAGCAGCCAGACAGGGGAATACTATGGCTACACCTTC. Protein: CASSQTGEYYGYTF.

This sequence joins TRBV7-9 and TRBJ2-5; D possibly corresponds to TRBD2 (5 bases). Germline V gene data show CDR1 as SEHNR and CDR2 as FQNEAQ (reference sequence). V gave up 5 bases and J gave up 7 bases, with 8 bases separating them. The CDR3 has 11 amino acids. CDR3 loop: CASSERGTQYF. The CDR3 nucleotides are TGTGCCAGCAGCGAACGGGGGACCCAGTACTTC. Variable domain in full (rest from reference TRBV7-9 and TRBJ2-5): DTGVSQNPRHKITKRGQNVTFRCDPISEHNRLYWYRQTLGQGPEFLTYFQNEAQLEKSRLLSDRFSAERPKGSFSTLEIQRTEQGDSAMYLCASSERGTQYFGPGTRLLVL.

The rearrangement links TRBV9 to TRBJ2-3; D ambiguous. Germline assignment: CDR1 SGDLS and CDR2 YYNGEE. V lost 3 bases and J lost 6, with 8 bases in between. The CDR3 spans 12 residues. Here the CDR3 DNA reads TGTGCCAGCAGCGCCCTGCAGGATACGCAGTATTTT. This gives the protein CASSALQDTQYF.

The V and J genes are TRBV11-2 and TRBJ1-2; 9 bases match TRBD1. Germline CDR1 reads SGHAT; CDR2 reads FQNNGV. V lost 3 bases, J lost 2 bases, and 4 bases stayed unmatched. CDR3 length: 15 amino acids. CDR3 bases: TGTGCCAGCAGCTTGTCCGGGACAGGGAACTATGGCTACACCTTC. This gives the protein CASSLSGTGNYGYTF.

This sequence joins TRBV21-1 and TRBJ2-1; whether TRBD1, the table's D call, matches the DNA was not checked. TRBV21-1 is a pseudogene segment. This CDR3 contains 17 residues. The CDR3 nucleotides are TGTGCCAGCAGCAAAGCCCCCAGGGTGGTATCCTACAATGAGCAGTTCTTC. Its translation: CASSKAPRVVSYNEQFF.

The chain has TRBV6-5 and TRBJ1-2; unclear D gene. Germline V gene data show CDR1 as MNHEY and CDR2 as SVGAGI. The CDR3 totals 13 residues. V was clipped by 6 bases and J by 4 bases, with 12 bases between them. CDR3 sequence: CASSRTEIYGYTF. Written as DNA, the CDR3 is TGTGCCAGCAGCCGAACAGAAATCTATGGCTACACCTTC.

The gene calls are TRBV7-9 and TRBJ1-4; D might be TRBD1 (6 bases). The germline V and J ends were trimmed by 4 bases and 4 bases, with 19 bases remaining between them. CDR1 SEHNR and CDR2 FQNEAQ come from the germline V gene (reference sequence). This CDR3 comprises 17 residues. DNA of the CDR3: TGTGCCAGCAGCTCCGCCCCTCAGGGGCACGGTAATGAAAAACTGTTTTTT. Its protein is CASSSAPQGHGNEKLFF.

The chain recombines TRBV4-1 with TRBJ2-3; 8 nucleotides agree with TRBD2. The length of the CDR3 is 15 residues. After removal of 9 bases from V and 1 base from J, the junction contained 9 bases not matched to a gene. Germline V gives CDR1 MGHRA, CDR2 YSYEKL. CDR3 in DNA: TGCGCCAGTGGGCCCATACTAGCGGGCACAGATACGCAGTATTTT. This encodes CASGPILAGTDTQYF.

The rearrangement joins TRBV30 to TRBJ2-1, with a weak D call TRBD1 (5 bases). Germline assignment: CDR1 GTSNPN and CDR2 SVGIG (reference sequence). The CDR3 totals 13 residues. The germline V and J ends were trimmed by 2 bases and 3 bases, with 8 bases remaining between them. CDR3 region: CAWSQRGYNEQFF. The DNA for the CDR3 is TGTGCCTGGAGTCAAAGGGGCTACAATGAGCAGTTCTTC.

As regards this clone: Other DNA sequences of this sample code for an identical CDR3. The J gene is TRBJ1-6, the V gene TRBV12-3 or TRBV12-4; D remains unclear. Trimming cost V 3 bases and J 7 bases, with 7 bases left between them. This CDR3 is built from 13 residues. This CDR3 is CASSFSQNSPLHF. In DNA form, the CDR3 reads TGTGCCAGCAGTTTTTCTCAGAATTCACCCCTCCACTTT.

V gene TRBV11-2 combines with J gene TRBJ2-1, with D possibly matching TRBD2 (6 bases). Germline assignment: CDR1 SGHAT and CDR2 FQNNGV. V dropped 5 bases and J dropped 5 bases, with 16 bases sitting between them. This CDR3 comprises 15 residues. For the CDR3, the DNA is TGTGCCAGCAGCCCCCCCCGTGGGAGGAACAATGAGCAGTTCTTC. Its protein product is CASSPPRGRNNEQFF.

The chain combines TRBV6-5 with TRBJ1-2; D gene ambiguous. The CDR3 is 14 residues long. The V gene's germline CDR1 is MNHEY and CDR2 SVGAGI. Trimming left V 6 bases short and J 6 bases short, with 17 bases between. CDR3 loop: CASSSRVPSDGYTF. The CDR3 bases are TGTGCCAGCAGCTCCCGGGTCCCGTCAGATGGCTACACCTTC.

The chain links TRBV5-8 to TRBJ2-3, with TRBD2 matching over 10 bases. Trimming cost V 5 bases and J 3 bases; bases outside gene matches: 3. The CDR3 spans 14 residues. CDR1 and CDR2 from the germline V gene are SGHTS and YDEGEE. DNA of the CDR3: TGTGCCAGCAGTAGCGGGGGGCTGACAGATACGCAGTATTTT. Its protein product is CASSSGGLTDTQYF.

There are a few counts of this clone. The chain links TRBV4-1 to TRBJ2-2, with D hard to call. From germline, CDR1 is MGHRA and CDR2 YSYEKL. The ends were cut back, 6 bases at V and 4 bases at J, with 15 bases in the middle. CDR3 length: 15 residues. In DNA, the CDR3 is TGCGCCAGCAGAGCAGAGGTTGGGTTCACCGGGGAGCTGTTTTTT. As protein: CASRAEVGFTGELFF.

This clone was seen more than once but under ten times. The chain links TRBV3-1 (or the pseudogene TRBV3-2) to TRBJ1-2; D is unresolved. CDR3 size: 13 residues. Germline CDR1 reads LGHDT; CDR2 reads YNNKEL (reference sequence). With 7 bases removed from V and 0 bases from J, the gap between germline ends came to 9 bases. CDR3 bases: TGTGCCAGCACCCGCGGAGCTAACTATGGCTACACCTTC. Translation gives CASTRGANYGYTF.

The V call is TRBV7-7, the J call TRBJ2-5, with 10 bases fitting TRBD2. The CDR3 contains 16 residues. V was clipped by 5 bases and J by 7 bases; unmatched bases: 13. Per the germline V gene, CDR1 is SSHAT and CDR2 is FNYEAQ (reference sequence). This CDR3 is CASSPRLAGAGGTQYF. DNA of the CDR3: TGTGCCAGCAGCCCGCGCCTAGCGGGGGCTGGAGGGACCCAGTACTTC.

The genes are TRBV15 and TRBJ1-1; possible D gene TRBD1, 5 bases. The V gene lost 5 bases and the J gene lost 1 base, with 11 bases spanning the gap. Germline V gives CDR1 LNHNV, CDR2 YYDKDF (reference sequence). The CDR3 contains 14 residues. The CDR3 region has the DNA TGTGCCACCAGCCTAAGACAGCCGAACACTGAAGCTTTCTTT. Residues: CATSLRQPNTEAFF.

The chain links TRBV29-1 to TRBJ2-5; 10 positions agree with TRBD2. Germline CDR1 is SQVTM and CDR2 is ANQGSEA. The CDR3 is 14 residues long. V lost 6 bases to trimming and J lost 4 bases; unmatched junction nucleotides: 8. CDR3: CSVRPGLARETQYF. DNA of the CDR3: TGCAGCGTGAGACCGGGACTAGCGCGAGAGACCCAGTACTTC.